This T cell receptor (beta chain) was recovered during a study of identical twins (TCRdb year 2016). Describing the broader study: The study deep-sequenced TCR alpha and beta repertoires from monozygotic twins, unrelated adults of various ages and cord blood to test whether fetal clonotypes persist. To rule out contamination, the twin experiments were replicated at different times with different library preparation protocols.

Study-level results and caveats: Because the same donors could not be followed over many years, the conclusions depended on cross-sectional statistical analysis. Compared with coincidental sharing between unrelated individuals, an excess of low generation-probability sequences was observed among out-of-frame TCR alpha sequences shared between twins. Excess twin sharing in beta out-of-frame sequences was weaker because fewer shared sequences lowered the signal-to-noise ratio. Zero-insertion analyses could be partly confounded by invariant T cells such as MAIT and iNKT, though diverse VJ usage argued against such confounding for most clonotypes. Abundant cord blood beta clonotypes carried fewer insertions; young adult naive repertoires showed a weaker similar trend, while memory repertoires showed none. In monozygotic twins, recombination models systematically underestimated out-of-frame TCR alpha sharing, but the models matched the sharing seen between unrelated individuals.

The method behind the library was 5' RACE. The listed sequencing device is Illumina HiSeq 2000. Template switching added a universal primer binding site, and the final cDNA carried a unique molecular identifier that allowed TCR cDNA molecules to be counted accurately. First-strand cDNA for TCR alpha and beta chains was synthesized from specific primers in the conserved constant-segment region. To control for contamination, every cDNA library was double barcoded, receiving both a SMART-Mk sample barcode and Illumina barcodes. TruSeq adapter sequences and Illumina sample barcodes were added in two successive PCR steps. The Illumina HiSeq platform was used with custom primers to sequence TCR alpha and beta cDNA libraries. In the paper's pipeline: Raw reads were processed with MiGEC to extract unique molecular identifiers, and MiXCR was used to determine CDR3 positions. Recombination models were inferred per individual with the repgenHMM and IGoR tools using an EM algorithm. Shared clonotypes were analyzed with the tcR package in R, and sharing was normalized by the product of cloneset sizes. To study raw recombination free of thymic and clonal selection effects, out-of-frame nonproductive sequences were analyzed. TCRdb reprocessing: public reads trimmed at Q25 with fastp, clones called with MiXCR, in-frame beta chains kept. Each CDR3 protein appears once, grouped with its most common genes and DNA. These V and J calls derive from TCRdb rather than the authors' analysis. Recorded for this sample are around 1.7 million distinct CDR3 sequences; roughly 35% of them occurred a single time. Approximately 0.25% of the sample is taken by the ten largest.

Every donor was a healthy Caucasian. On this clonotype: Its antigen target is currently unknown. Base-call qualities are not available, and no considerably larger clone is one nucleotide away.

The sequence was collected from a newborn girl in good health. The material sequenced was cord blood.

The encoded CDR3 is CASSLSSGGYNEQYF. The sequenced DNA: TGTGCCAGCAGCTTGTCCAGCGGGGGCTACAATGAGCAGTACTTC. The sequence is built from TRBV5-8 and TRBJ2-5, with 8 central nucleotides matching TRBD2. Per the germline V gene, SGHTS is the CDR1 and YDEGEE is the CDR2. The CDR3 has 15 amino acids, counting the end cysteine and phenylalanine. Left in the record is the CDR3 DNA by itself, 45 bases read in frame from the first base. V has 1 base trimmed and J has 11 bases trimmed; junction bases matching no gene number 13.